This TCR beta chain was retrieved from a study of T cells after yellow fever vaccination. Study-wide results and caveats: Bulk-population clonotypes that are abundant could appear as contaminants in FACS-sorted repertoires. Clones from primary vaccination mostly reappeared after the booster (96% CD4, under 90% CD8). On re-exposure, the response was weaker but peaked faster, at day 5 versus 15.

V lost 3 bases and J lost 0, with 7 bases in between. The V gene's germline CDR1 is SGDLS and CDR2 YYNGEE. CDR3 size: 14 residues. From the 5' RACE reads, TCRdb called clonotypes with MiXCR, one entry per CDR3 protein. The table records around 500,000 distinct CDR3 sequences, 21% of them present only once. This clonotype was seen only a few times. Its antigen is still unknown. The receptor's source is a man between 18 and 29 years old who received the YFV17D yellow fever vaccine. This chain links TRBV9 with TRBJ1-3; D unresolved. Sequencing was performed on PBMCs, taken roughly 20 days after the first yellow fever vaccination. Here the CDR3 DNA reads TGTGCCAGCAGCGCCTCAGGCTCTGGAAACACCATATATTTT. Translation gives CASSASGSGNTIYF. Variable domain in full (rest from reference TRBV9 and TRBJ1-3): DSGVTQTPKHLITATGQRVTLRCSPRSGDLSVYWYQQSLDQGLQFLIQYYNGEERAKGNILERFSAQQFPDLHSELNLSSLELGDSALYFCASSASGSGNTIYFGEGSWLTVV.